The source of this TCR beta chain is a study of blood T cell repertoires in COVID-19. Whole-study context: The study drew acute and convalescent COVID-19 samples from the United States, Italy and Spain.

TCRdb keeps only in-frame clones here, not all; method: immunoSEQ multiplex PCR. The table records approximately 150,000 clones, roughly 82% of them present only once. The CDR3 has 16 amino acids. Germline V gene lookup returns CDR1 SGHDT and CDR2 YYEEEE. Trimming removed 3 bases from V and 6 bases from J; junction bases left unmatched: 11. The clonotype originates from a human donor in a cohort sampled during active COVID-19. Sequenced sample: peripheral blood. The chain links TRBV5-6 to TRBJ1-2; 10 nucleotides match TRBD1. The CDR3 here is CASSSTARQGAHGYTF. In DNA, the CDR3 is TGTGCCAGCAGCTCGACTGCCCGACAGGGGGCACATGGCTACACCTTC. Full variable domain (outside the CDR3, taken from reference TRBV5-6 and TRBJ1-2): DAGVTQSPTHLIKTRGQQVTLRCSPKSGHDTVSWYQQALGQGPQFIFQYYEEEERQRGNFPDRFSGHQFPNYSSELNVNALLLGDSALYLCASSSTARQGAHGYTFGSGTRLTVV.